The T cell receptor beta chain under discussion was sequenced for a study of human T cells and chemical hapten exposure. TCRdb passed the RACE reads through MiXCR, listing each CDR3 protein once. This table holds around 190,000 distinct CDR3 sequences, about 22% found once. Time point denoted: patch test 1, 2 weeks after DPC sensitization. Treatment denoted: therapeutic diphenylcyclopropenone sensitization with weekly scalp DPC. The sequenced sample was whole blood, obtained in connection with sensitization to the hapten diphenylcyclopropenone (DPC). The TCR was taken from a woman aged 45-65 years with alopecia areata. Some clones in this sample may be carry-over from other donors' samples.

The DNA of the CDR3 is TGCAGTGCTAGTTCGGGGAGTTCCTATAATTCACCCCTCCACTTT. This translates into CSASSGSSYNSPLHF. The chain uses TRBV20-1 and TRBJ1-6; D gene uncertain. This CDR3 has 15 residues. From germline, CDR1 is DFQATT and CDR2 SNEGSKA (reference sequence). V lost 3 bases and J 1 base, leaving 10 bases between the germline ends.